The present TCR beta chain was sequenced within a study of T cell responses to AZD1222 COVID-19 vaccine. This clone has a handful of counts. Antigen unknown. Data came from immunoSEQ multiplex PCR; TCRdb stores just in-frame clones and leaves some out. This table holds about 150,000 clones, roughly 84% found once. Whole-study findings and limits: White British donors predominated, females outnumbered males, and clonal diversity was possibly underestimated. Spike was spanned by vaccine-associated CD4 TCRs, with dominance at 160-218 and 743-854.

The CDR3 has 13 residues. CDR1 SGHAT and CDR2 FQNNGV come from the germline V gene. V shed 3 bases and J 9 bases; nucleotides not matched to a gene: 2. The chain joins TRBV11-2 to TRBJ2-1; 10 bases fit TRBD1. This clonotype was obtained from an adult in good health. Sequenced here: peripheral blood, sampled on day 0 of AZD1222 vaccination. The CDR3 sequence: CASSFDRGREQFF. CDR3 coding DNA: TGTGCCAGCAGCTTTGACAGGGGGCGTGAGCAGTTCTTC. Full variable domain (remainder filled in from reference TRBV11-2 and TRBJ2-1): EAGVAQSPRYKIIEKRQSVAFWCNPISGHATLYWYQQILGQGPKLLIQFQNNGVVDDSQLPKDRFSAERLKGVDSTLKIQPAKLEDSAVYLCASSFDRGREQFFGPGTRLTVL.